This TCR beta chain originates from a study of shared clonotypes between healthy human individuals. This clone was seen only a few times. Trimming removed 4 bases at V and 4 bases at J, with 5 bases between. The CDR3 is made up of 12 amino acids. Germline V lookup: CDR1 SGHAT, CDR2 FQNNGV. Assay runs were performed at deep level. Genomic DNA of every subset was divided equally among multiple immunoSEQ plates. TCRdb's table, derived via immunoSEQ multiplex PCR, lists solely in-frame clones and lacks some. Of over 850,000 clones listed, around 82% are singletons. All participating donors were Caucasian adults from Nashville, Tennessee.

Sequencing was carried out using memory CD4+ T cells from PBMCs. The subset was: CD45RA-negative fraction. This sequence joins TRBV11-2 and TRBJ1-5; no reliable D call. The TCR originated in a man aged 18 to 35 in good health. Some clones in this sample may be carry-over from other donors' samples. For the CDR3, the DNA is TGTGCCAGCAGCTCAAGAAATCAGCCCCAGCATTTT. Translating it yields CASSSRNQPQHF.